This T cell receptor beta chain was sequenced for a study of cytomegalovirus exposure and HLA in healthy donors. A note on this clone: What it binds is unknown.

The CDR3 spans 14 residues. The V end lost 10 bases, the J end lost 3 bases, and 17 bases lay between the germline ends. From germline, CDR1 is SGHVS and CDR2 FQNEAQ. The PCR employed 60 Vbeta primers together with 13 Jbeta primers. Repertoires were generated with immunoSEQ multiplex PCR, while TCRdb's copy carries only in-frame clones and drops some. The sample has some 200,000 clones; about 80% are singletons. Study-level findings and limits: Sequences of the TCR beta chain were said to predict the HLA-A and HLA-B alleles of most subjects accurately.

This sequence was found in a man aged 18 to 35 in good health and CMV-seronegative. Sequenced input: PBMCs. The V call is TRBV7-8, the J call TRBJ2-3; D perhaps matches TRBD2 (5 bases). This CDR3 is CATLPGVGTDTQYF. The CDR3 DNA reads as TGTGCCACCCTCCCCGGGGTAGGGACAGATACGCAGTATTTT.